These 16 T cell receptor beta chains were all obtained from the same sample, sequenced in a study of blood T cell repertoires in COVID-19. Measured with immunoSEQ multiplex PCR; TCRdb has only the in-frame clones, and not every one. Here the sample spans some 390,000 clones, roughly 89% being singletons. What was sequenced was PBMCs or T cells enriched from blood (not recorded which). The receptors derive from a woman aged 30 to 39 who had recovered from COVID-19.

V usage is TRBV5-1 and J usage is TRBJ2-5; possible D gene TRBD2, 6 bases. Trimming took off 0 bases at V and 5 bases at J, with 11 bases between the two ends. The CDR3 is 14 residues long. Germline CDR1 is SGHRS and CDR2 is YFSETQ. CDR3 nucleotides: TGCGCCAGCAGCTTGGAGGCGGGGTCGGAGACCCAGTACTTC. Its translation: CASSLEAGSETQYF.

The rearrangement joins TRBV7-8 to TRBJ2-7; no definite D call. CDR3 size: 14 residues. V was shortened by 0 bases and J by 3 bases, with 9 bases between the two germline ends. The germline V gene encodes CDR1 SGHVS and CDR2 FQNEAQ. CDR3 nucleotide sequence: TGTGCCAGCAGCTTAGCAGGATCGGGCTACGAGCAGTACTTC. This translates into CASSLAGSGYEQYF. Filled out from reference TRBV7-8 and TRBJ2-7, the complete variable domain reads GAGVSQSPRYKVAKRGQDVALRCDPISGHVSLFWYQQALGQGPEFLTYFQNEAQLDKSGLPSDRFFAERPEGSVSTLKIQRTQQEDSAVYLCASSLAGSGYEQYFGPGTRLTVT.

The DNA for the CDR3 is TGTGCCAGCAGTTACTCGAGCAGGGCTAGTCTATGGGGCTACACCTTC. It specifies CASSYSSRASLWGYTF. V is TRBV6-5 and J is TRBJ1-2; maybe TRBD1 (5 bases). Germline V gene sequence: CDR1 MNHEY, CDR2 SVGAGI. The CDR3 is made up of 16 amino acids. The V gene lost 0 bases and the J gene lost 8 bases, with 19 bases spanning the gap.

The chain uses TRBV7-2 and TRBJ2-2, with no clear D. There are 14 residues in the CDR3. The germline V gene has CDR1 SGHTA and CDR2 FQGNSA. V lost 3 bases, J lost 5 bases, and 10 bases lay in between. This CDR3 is CASSFDPGTGELFF. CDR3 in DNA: TGTGCCAGCAGCTTCGACCCCGGGACCGGGGAGCTGTTTTTT.

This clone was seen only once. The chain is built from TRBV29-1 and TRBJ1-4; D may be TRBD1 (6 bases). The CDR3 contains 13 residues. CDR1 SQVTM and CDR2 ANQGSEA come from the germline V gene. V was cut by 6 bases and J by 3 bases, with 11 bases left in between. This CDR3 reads CSVPTGANEKLFF. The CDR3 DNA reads TGCAGCGTACCGACAGGAGCTAATGAAAAACTGTTTTTT. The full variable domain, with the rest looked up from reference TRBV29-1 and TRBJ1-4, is SAVISQKPSRDICQRGTSLTIQCQVDSQVTMMFWYRQQPGQSLTLIATANQGSEATYESGFVIDKFPISRPNLTFSTLTVSNMSPEDSSIYLCSVPTGANEKLFFGSGTQLSVL.

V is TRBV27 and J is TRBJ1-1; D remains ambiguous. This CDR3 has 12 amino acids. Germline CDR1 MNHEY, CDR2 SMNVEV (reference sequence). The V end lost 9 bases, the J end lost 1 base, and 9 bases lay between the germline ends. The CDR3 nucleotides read TGTGCCAGTGGGGAGGGGAACACTGAAGCTTTCTTT. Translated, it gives CASGEGNTEAFF.

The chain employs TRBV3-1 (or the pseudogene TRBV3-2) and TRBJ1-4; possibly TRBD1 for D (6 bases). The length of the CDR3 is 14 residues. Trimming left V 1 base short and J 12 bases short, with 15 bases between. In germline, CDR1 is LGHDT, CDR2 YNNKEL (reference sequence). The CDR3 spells CASSQGQGLGQLFF. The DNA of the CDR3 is TGTGCCAGCAGCCAAGGGCAGGGGCTGGGTCAACTGTTTTTT.

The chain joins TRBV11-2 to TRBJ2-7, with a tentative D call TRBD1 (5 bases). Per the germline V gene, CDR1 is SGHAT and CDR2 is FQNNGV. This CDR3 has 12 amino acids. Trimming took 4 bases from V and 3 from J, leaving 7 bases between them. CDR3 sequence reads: CASSSQGYEQYF. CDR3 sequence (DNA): TGTGCCAGCAGCTCCCAGGGCTACGAGCAGTACTTC.

The CDR3 loop reads CASSLRDRGTGELFF. Here the CDR3 DNA reads TGTGCCAGCAGCTTAAGGGACAGGGGCACCGGGGAGCTGTTTTTT. V gene TRBV7-9 combines with J gene TRBJ2-2; TRBD1 aligns across 10 bases. The CDR3 is made up of 15 amino acids. The germline CDR1 and CDR2 sequences are SEHNR and FQNEAQ (reference sequence). V shed 2 bases and J 4 bases; nucleotides not matched to a gene: 1.

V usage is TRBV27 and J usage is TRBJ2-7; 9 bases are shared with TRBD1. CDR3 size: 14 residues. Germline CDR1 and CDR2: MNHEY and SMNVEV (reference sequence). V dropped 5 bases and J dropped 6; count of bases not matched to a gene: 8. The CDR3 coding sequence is TGTGCCAGCAGTACAGGGGGCGTCGATCCCGAGCAGTACTTC. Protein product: CASSTGGVDPEQYF.

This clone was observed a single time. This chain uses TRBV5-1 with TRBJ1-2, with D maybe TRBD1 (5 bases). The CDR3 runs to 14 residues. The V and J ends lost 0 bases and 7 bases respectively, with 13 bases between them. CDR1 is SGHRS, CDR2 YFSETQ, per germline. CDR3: CASSLVRTSGGYTF. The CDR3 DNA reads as TGCGCCAGCAGCTTGGTCCGGACAAGTGGTGGCTACACCTTC.

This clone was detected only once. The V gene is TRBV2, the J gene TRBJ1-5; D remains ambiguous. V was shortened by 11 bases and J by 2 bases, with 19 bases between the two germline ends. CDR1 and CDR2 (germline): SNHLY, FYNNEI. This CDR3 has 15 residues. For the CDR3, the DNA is TGTGCCGTCGGGAAGGCTCGGGGTGGCAATCAGCCCCAGCATTTT. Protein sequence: CAVGKARGGNQPQHF.

CDR3 DNA: TGTGCCAGCAGTTTTATTCTCACGGGGGCTTTCTTT. It is translated as CASSFILTGAFF. The chain employs TRBV28 and TRBJ1-1; no reliable D call. Germline assignment: CDR1 MDHEN and CDR2 SYDVKM. V lost 3 bases to trimming and J lost 11 bases, with 13 bases between them. This CDR3 spans 12 amino acids.

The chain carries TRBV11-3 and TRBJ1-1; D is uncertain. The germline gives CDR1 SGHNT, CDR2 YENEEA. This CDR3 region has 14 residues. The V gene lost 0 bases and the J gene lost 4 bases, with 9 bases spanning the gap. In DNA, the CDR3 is TGTGCCAGCAGCTTAGATAGTGGGAGCACTGAAGCTTTCTTT. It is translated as CASSLDSGSTEAFF.

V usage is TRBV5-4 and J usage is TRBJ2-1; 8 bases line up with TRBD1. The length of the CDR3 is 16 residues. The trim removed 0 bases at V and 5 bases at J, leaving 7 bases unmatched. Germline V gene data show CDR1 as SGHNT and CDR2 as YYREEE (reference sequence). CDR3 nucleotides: TGTGCCAGCAGCTTGGTGTGGACAGGGCTAAACAATGAGCAGTTCTTC. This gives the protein CASSLVWTGLNNEQFF.

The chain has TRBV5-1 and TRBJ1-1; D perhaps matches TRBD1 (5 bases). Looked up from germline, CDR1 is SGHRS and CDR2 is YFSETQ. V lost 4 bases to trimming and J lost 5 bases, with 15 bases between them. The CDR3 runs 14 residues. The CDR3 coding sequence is TGCGCCAGCAGCCTTAGGGGCAGTAGAACTGAAGCTTTCTTT. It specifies CASSLRGSRTEAFF.